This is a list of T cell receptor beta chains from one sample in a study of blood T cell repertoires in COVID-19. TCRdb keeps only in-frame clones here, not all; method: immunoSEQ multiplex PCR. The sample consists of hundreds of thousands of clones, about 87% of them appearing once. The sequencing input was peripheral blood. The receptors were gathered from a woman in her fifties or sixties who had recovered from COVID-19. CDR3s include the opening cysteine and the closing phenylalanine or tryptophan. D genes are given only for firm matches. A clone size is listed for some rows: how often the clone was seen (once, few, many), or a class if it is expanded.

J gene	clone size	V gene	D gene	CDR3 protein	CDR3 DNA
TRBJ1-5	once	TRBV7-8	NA	CASSLVADSNQPQHF	TGTGCCAGCAGCTTAGTCGCGGATAGCAATCAGCCCCAGCATTTT
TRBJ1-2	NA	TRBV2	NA	CASSAWRGSGDGYTF	TGTGCCAGCAGCGCCTGGCGGGGGTCGGGGGATGGCTACACCTTC
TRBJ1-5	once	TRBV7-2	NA	CASSLAAGQPQHF	TGTGCCAGCAGCTTAGCGGCGGGACAGCCCCAGCATTTT
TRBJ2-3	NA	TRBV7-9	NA	CASSFSGSTDTQYF	TGTGCCAGCAGCTTTAGCGGTAGCACAGATACGCAGTATTTT
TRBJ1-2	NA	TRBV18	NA	CASSPYGEDYGYTF	TGTGCCAGCTCACCATACGGGGAAGACTATGGCTACACCTTC
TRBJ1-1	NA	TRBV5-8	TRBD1	CASRRDRGGLGMNTEAFF	TGTGCCAGCAGACGAGACAGGGGCGGTTTAGGGATGAACACTGAAGCTTTCTTT
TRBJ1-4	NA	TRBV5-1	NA	CASSLEATGDEKLFF	TGCGCCAGCAGCTTGGAGGCGACAGGAGATGAAAAACTGTTTTTT
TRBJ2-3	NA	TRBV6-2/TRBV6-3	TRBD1	CASSYPLPGTDTDTQYF	TGTGCCAGCAGTTACCCACTACCCGGGACAGACACAGATACGCAGTATTTT
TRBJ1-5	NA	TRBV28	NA	CAAGSSNQPQHF	TGTGCCGCCGGGTCTAGCAATCAGCCCCAGCATTTT
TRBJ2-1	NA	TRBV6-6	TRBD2	CASSTSGGVNEQFF	TGTGCCAGCAGTACTAGCGGGGGTGTCAATGAGCAGTTCTTC
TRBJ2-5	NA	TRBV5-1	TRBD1	CASSLGDRGGETQYF	TGCGCCAGCAGCTTGGGTGACAGGGGGGGCGAGACCCAGTACTTC
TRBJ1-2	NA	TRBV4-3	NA	CASSQELAGPYGYTF	TGCGCCAGCAGCCAAGAATTGGCAGGCCCGTATGGCTACACCTTC
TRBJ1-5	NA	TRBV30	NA	CAWSAQGNQPQHF	TGTGCCTGGAGCGCCCAGGGGAATCAGCCCCAGCATTTT
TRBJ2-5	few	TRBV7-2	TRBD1	CASSDRDRVGETQYF	TGTGCCAGCAGCGACCGGGACAGGGTAGGGGAGACCCAGTACTTC
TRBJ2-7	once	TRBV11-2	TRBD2	CASSLGETSGYEQYF	TGTGCCAGCAGCTTAGGGGAGACTAGCGGCTACGAGCAGTACTTC
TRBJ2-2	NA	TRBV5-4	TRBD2	CASSTGLAGGNTGELFF	TGTGCCAGCAGCACAGGACTAGCGGGAGGGAACACCGGGGAGCTGTTTTTT
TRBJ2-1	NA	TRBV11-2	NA	CASSLTEYNEQFF	TGTGCCAGCAGCTTAACAGAGTACAATGAGCAGTTCTTC
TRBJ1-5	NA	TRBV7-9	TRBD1	CASSYTGGDGQPQHF	TGTGCCAGCAGCTACACAGGGGGCGATGGTCAGCCCCAGCATTTT
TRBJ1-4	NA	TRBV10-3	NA	CAISDPGRGREKLFF	TGTGCCATCAGTGACCCGGGGAGGGGACGAGAAAAACTGTTTTTT
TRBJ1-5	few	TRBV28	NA	CASSPQGYQPQHF	TGTGCCAGCAGTCCGCAGGGTTATCAGCCCCAGCATTTT
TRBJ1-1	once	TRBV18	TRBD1	CASSADRKNTEAFF	TGTGCCAGCTCAGCGGACAGGAAGAACACTGAAGCTTTCTTT
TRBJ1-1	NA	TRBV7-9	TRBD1	CASSLGQGNTEAFF	TGTGCCAGCAGCTTAGGACAGGGGAACACTGAAGCTTTCTTT
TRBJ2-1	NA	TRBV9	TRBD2	CASSVGPPAGGYNEQFF	TGTGCCAGCAGCGTAGGCCCCCCAGCGGGGGGTTACAATGAGCAGTTCTTC
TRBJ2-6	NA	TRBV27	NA	CASGRQASSGANVLTF	TGTGCCAGCGGTCGACAGGCAAGCTCTGGGGCCAACGTCCTGACTTTC
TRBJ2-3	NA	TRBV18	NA	CASSPILGGPTDTQYF	TGTGCCAGCTCACCGATACTTGGAGGACCCACAGATACGCAGTATTTT
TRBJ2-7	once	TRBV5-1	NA	CARRTGQYF	TGCGCCAGGAGAACGGGGCAGTACTTC
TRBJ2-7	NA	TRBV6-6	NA	CASSVLHTGEQYF	TGTGCCAGCAGTGTACTACATACGGGCGAGCAGTACTTC
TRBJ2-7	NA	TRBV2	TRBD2	CASSESLAVYEQYF	TGTGCCAGCAGTGAATCACTAGCGGTGTACGAGCAGTACTTC
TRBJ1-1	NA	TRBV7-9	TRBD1	CASSLRTGGTEAFF	TGTGCCAGCAGCCTACGGACAGGGGGCACTGAAGCTTTCTTT
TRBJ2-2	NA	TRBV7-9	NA	CASSQGAGLELFF	TGTGCCAGCAGTCAAGGGGCAGGTCTTGAGCTGTTTTTT
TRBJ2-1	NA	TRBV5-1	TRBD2	CASSLAPAGGPNEQFF	TGCGCCAGCAGCTTGGCCCCAGCGGGGGGGCCAAATGAGCAGTTCTTC
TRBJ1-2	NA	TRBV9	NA	CASSVDGGNYGYTF	TGTGCCAGCAGCGTAGACGGCGGAAACTATGGCTACACCTTC
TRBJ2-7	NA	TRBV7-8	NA	CASSRGGQVYEQYF	TGTGCCAGCAGCCGGGGGGGACAGGTCTACGAGCAGTACTTC
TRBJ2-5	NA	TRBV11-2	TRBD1	CASSYGDRKETQYF	TGTGCCAGCAGCTACGGGGACAGAAAAGAGACCCAGTACTTC
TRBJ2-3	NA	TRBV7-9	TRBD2	CASSFRTSEGTDTQYF	TGTGCCAGCAGCTTCAGGACTAGCGAGGGCACAGATACGCAGTATTTT
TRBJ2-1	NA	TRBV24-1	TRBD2	CATTSGSYNEQFF	TGTGCCACGACTAGCGGCTCCTACAATGAGCAGTTCTTC
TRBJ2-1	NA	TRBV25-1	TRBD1	CASSILQGVGTNNEQFF	TGTGCCAGCAGTATATTACAGGGGGTCGGTACGAACAATGAGCAGTTCTTC
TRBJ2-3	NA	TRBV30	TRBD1	CAWSVIQGLADTQYF	TGTGCCTGGAGTGTGATACAGGGGTTAGCAGATACGCAGTATTTT
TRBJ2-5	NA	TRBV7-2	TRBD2	CASSIRAAGEETQYF	TGTGCCAGCAGCATAAGGGCTGCGGGGGAAGAGACCCAGTACTTC
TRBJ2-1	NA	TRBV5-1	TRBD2	CASSLTGTSGLGSYNEQFF	TGCGCCAGCAGCTTGACCGGGACTAGCGGCCTTGGCTCCTACAATGAGCAGTTCTTC
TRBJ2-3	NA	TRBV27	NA	CASSLGPVPPADTQYF	TGTGCCAGCAGTTTAGGTCCCGTCCCTCCGGCAGATACGCAGTATTTT
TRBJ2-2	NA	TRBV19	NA	CASSTIDSRELFF	TGTGCCAGTAGTACAATAGACTCCCGGGAGCTGTTTTTT
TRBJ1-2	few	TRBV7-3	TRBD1	CASSWGQGSNYGYTF	TGTGCCAGCAGCTGGGGACAGGGCTCTAACTATGGCTACACCTTC
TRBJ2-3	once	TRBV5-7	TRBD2	CASSPTSGSVTDTQYF	TGTGCCAGCAGCCCGACTAGCGGGAGCGTCACAGATACGCAGTATTTT
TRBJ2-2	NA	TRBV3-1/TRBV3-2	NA	CASTRGTTGELFF	TGTGCCAGCACCCGGGGAACCACCGGGGAGCTGTTTTTT
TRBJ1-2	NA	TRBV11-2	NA	CASSSFMRGRVRNYGYTF	TGTGCCAGCAGCTCCTTTATGAGGGGGAGAGTCAGGAACTATGGCTACACCTTC
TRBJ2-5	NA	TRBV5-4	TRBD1	CASSLIGQGFSETQYF	TGTGCCAGCAGCTTGATCGGACAGGGGTTTAGTGAGACCCAGTACTTC
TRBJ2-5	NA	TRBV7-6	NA	CASSRFFLPQETQYF	TGTGCCAGCAGTCGATTTTTCCTACCACAAGAGACCCAGTACTTC
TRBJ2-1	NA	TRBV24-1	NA	CATNHRVLEIF	TGTGCCACCAATCACCGGGTCCTGGAGATCTTC
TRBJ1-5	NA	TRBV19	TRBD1	CASTPGAARGMGPQHF	TGTGCCAGTACCCCCGGGGCGGCCAGGGGGATGGGGCCCCAGCATTTT
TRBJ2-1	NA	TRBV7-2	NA	CASSADKSSYNEQFF	TGTGCCAGCAGCGCCGATAAGAGCTCCTACAATGAGCAGTTCTTC
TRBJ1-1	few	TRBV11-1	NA	CASSLVGRSEAFF	TGTGCCAGCAGCTTAGTGGGGCGCTCTGAAGCTTTCTTT
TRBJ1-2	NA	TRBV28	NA	CASIISGGYGYTF	TGTGCCAGCATTATCTCCGGGGGCTATGGCTACACCTTC
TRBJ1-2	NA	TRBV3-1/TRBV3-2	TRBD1	CASSQPGQGYGYTF	TGTGCCAGCAGCCAACCGGGACAGGGGTATGGCTACACCTTC
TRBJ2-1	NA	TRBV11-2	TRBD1	CASSLRPPGQINEQFF	TGTGCCAGCAGCCTCCGCCCACCGGGACAGATCAATGAGCAGTTCTTC